In this sample, the clone carrying this T cell receptor beta chain turned up once. The antigen is unknown. The CDR3 runs 16 residues. Trimming pared 0 bases from V and 0 bases from J, leaving 11 bases between. Germline loops: CDR1 LGHNA, CDR2 YNFKEQ. This record comes from a study of T cells in localized non-small cell lung cancer. Sequencing used immunoSEQ multiplex PCR; TCRdb keeps in-frame clones, though not all of them. The sample holds some 30,000 clones, 85% to 95% seen once. Study findings and constraints: Peak T cell clonality was found in uninvolved adjacent lung, exceeding tumor. Adjacent lung exhibited a median of about 57 among the 100 most abundant tumor clones. Sequence data derive from only one tumor region, so heterogeneity remains possible.

This chain uses TRBV4-2 with TRBJ1-1; D is possibly TRBD1 (6 bases). Sequencing used peripheral blood, obtained before any cancer treatment. This TCR came from a woman between 40 and 69 years old with stage I lung adenocarcinoma. DNA for the CDR3: TGTGCCAGCAGCCAAGAGTCATGGGGGCTGAACACTGAAGCTTTCTTT. This gives the protein CASSQESWGLNTEAFF.